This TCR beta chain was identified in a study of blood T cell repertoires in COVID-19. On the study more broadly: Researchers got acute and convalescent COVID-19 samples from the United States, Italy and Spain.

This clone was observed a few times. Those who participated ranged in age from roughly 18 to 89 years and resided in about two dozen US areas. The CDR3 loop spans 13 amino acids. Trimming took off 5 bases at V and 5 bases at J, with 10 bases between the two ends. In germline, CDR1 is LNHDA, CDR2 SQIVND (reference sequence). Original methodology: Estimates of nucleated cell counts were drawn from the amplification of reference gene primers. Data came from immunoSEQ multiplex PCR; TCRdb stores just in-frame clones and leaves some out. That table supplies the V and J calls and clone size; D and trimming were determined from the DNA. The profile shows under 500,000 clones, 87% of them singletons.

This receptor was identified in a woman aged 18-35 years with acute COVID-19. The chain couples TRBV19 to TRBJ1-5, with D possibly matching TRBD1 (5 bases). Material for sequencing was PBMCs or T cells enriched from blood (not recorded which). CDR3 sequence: CASSAGYDQPQHF. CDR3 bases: TGTGCCAGTAGTGCAGGGTATGATCAGCCCCAGCATTTT.